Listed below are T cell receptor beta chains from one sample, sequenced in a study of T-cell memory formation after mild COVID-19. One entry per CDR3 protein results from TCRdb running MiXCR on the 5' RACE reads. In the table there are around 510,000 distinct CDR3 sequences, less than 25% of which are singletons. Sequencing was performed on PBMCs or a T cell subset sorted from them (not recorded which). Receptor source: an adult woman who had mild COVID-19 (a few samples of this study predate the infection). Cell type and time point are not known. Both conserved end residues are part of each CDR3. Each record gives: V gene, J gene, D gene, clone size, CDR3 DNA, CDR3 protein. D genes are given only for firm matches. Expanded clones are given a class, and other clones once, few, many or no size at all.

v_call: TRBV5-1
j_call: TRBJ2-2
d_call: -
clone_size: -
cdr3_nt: TGCGCCAGCAGCCCCCTGGCAGTGAACACCGGGGAGCTGTTTTTT
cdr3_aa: CASSPLAVNTGELFF

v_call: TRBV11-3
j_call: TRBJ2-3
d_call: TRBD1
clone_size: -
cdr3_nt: TGTGCCAGCAGCCCACAGGGGATTGCAGATACGCAGTATTTT
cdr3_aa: CASSPQGIADTQYF

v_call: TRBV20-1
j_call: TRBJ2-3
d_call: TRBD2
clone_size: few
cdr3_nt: TGCAGTGCTAGTTCTAGCGGGAATACAGATACGCAGTATTTT
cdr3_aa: CSASSSGNTDTQYF

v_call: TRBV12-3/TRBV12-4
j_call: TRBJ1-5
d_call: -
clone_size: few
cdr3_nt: TGTGCCAGCAAGTGGGGGAATCAGCCCCAGCATTTT
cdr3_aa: CASKWGNQPQHF

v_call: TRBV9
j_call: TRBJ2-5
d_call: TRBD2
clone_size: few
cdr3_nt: TGTGCCAGCAGCGTAGGAAGTAGCGGGCAAGAGACCCAGTACTTC
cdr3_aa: CASSVGSSGQETQYF

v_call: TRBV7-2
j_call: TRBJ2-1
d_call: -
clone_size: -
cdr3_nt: TGTGCCAGCAGCTTAGTTGGGACGTCCAATGAGCAGTTCTTC
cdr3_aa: CASSLVGTSNEQFF

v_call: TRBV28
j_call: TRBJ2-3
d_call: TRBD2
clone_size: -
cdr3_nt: TGTGCCAGCAGTTTGGGGAGCGGGAGGCCCAACGATACGCAGTATTTT
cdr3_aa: CASSLGSGRPNDTQYF

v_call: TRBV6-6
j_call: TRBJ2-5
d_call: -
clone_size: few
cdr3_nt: TGTGCCAGCAGTCTCCCACCACCCCAAGAGACCCAGTACTTC
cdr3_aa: CASSLPPPQETQYF

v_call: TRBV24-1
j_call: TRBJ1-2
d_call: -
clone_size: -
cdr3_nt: TGTGCCACCAGTGTATCCAGGGCTACTCGTTCCATCTATGGCTACACCTTC
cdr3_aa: CATSVSRATRSIYGYTF

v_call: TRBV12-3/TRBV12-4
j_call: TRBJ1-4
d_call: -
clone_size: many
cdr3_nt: TGTGCCAGCGTCTCTGGACAAGTGAATGAAAAACTGTTTTTT
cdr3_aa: CASVSGQVNEKLFF

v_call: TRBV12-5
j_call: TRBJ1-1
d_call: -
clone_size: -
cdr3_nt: TGTGCTAGTGGTTTGGGTCAGGGAGAACGTTTCTTT
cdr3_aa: CASGLGQGERFF

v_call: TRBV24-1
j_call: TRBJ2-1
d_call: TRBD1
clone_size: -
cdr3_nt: TGTGCCACCAGTGTGGAAGGGGACAGCCAGACAGAGCAGTTCTTC
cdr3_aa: CATSVEGDSQTEQFF

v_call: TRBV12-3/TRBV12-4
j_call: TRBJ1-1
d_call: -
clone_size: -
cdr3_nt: TGTGCCAGCAGTTGGGAGGGTCGGACTGAAGCTTTCTTT
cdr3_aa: CASSWEGRTEAFF

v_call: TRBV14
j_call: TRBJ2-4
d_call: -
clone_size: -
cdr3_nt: TGTGCCAGCAGCCAAGCGATAGCCAAAAACATTCAGTACTTC
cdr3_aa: CASSQAIAKNIQYF

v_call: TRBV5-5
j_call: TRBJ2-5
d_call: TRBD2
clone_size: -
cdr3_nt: TGTGCCAGCAGCTTTCGGGGGGGGCGCGAAGAGACCCAGTACTTC
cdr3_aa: CASSFRGGREETQYF

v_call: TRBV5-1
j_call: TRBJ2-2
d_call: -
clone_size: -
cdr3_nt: TGCGCCAGCAGCTTACAGGGTCTTAGAGGCACCGGGGAGCTGTTTTTT
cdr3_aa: CASSLQGLRGTGELFF

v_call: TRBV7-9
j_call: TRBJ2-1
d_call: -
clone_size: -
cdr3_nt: TGTGCCAGCAGCCAAGTGGGGGCCCCCTACAATGAGCAGTTCTTC
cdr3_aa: CASSQVGAPYNEQFF

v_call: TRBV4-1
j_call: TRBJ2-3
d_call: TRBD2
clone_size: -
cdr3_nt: TGCGCCAGCAGCACCAGACTAGCGGGGACCACAGATACGCAGTATTTT
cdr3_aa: CASSTRLAGTTDTQYF

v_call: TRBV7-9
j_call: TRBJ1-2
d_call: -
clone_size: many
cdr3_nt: TGCGCCAGCAGCTTGGATAGCAACTATGGCTACACCTTC
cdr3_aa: CASSLDSNYGYTF

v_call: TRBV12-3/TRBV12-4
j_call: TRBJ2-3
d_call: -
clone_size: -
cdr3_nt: TGTGCCAGCAGTTTCGGGGTTCCGCAGTATTTT
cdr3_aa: CASSFGVPQYF

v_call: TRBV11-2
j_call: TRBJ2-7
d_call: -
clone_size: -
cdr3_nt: TGTGCCAGCAGCTTAGATGGACTGGGAGTGAGCTCCTACGAGCAGTACTTC
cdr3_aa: CASSLDGLGVSSYEQYF

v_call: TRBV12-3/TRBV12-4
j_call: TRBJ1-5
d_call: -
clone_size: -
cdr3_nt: TGTGCCAGCAGCCCAAGAGGGGTTTCGCCCCAGCATTTT
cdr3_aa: CASSPRGVSPQHF

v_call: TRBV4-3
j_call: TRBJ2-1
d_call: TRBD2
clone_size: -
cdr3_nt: TGCGCCAGCAGCCAAGTAGCGGGAGCTGCCCATGAGCAGTTCTTC
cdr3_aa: CASSQVAGAAHEQFF

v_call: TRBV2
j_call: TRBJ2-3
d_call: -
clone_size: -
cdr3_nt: TGTGCCATCCCTAAAGGCCAGGGTACAGATACGCAGTATTTT
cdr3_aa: CAIPKGQGTDTQYF

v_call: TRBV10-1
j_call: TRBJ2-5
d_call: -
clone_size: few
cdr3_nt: TGCGCCAGCAGTGAATATTTGTCTTGCAATTACCTGGTAGATGAGACCCAGTACTTC
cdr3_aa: CASSEYLSCNYLVDETQYF

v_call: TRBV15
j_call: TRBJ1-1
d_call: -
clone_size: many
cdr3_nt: TGTGCCACCAGCAGGCGAGACGGGTTCTACACTGAAGCTTTCTTT
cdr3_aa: CATSRRDGFYTEAFF

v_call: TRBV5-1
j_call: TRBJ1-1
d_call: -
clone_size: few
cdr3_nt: TGCGCCAGCAGCGTAATACAGGGAGGTGGTGGTGAAGCTTTCTTT
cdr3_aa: CASSVIQGGGGEAFF

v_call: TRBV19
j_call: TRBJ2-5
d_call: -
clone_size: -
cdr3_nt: TGTGCCAGTAGTATCGGTGGCAGAGAGACCCAGTACTTC
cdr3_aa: CASSIGGRETQYF

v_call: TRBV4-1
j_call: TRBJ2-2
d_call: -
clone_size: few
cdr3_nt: TGCGCCAGCAGCCCCTTACTAGCCGGGGAGCTGTTTTTT
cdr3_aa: CASSPLLAGELFF

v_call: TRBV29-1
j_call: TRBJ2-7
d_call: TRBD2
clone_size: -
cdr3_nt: TGCAGCGTTGAAGCTAGCGGAGCCTACGAGCAGTACTTC
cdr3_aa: CSVEASGAYEQYF

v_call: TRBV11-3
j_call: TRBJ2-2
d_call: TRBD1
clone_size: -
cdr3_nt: TGTGCCAGCAGCTTAGACCGGGACAGGGTTGACACCGGGGAGCTGTTTTTT
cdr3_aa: CASSLDRDRVDTGELFF

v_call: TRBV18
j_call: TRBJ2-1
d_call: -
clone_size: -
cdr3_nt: TGTGCCAGCTCACCACCGTTAGCGGTCCCTTTCAATGAGCAGTTCTTC
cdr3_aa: CASSPPLAVPFNEQFF

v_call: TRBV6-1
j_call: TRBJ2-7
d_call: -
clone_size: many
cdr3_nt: TGTGCCAGCAGTGTGACCATGACAGCTCACTCCTACGAGCAGTACTTC
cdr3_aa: CASSVTMTAHSYEQYF

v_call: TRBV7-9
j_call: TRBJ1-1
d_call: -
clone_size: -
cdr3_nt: TGTGCCAGCAGAGAAACAGGAGGGAAGAACACTGAAGCTTTCTTT
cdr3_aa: CASRETGGKNTEAFF

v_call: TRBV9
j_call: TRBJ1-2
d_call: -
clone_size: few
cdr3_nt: TGTGCCAGCAGCGGAAAGGACAAGTCTAACTATGGCTACACCTTC
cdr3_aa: CASSGKDKSNYGYTF

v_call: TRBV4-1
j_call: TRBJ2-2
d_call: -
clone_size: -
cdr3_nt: TGCGCCAGCAGCCAAGACGACAGGCCCACCGGGGAGCTGTTTTTT
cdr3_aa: CASSQDDRPTGELFF

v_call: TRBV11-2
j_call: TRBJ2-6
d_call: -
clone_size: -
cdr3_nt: TGTGCCAGCAGCTCCGAGGGGCGCAACGTCCTGACTTTC
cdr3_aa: CASSSEGRNVLTF

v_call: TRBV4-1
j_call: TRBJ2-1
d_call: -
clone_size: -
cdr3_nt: TGCGCCAGCAGCCAAGATCCGCCACCCGGGTATGAGCAGTTCTTC
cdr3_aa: CASSQDPPPGYEQFF

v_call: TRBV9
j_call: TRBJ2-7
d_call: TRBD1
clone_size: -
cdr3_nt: TGTGCCAGCAGCCCACACGATCGACAGGGGAACGAGCAGTACTTC
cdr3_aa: CASSPHDRQGNEQYF

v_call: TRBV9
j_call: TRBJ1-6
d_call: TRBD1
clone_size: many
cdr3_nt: TGTGCCAGCAGCACCGGGACAGTAAATTCACCCCTCCACTTT
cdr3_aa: CASSTGTVNSPLHF

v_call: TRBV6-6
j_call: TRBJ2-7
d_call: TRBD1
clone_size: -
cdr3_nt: TGTGCCAGCAGTGTCCCCGGGACAGGGTCCTACGAGCAGTACTTC
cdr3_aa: CASSVPGTGSYEQYF

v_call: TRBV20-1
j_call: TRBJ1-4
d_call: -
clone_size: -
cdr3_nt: TGCAGTGCTAGTCAAGCAACTAATGAAAAACTGTTTTTT
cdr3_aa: CSASQATNEKLFF

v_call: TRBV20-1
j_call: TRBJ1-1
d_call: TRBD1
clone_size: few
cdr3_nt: TGCAGTGCTAGAGATCTGGGACAGGGGAGCACTGAAGCTTTCTTT
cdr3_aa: CSARDLGQGSTEAFF

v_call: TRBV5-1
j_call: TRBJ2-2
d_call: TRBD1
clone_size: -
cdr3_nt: TGCGCCAGCAGCCGAAATGGACAGGGGATCAAAGGGGAGCTGTTTTTT
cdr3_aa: CASSRNGQGIKGELFF

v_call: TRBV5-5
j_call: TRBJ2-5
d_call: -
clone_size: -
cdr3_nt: TGTGCCAGCAGCTTTCGGGGGGCCCAAGAGACCCAGTACTTC
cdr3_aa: CASSFRGAQETQYF

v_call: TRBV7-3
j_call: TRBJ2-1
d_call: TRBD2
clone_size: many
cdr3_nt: TGTGCCAGCAGCCTCAAGGGACTAGCAAGACCCAATGAGCAGTTCTTC
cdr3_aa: CASSLKGLARPNEQFF

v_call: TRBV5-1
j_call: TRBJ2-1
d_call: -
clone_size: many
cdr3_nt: TGCGCCAGCAGCCCCCCCAGGGACAATGAGCAGTTCTTC
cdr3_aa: CASSPPRDNEQFF

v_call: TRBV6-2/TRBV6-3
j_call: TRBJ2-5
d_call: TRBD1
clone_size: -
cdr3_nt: TGTGCCAGCAGTTCGACAGGGGCTAACCAAGAGACCCAGTACTTC
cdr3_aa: CASSSTGANQETQYF

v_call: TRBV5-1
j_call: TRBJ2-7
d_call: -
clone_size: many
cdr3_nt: TGTGCCAGCAGTTTAGGCTCTGGCGAGCAGTACTTC
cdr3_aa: CASSLGSGEQYF

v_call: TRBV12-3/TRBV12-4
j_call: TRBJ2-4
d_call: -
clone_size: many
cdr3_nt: TGTGCCAGCAGTTTCGGGCGAAACATTCAGTACTTC
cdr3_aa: CASSFGRNIQYF

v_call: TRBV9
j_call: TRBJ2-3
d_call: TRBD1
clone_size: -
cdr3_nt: TGTGCCAGCGAACAGGGGGGAGTCGCAGATACGCAGTATTTT
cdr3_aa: CASEQGGVADTQYF

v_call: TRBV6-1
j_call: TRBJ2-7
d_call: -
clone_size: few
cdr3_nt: TGTGCCAGCAGCCCTACCTACAGGGACGAGCAGTACTTC
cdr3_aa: CASSPTYRDEQYF

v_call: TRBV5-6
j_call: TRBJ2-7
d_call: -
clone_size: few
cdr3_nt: TGTGCCAGCACCCCGGGACTCGCCACCGAGCAGTACTTC
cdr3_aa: CASTPGLATEQYF